The rows below give T cell receptor beta chains drawn from one sample of a study of CD8 T cells in ankylosing spondylitis. Using its own MiXCR run on the 5' RACE reads, TCRdb lists one record per CDR3 protein. The sample has about 210,000 distinct CDR3 sequences, around 7.9% seen once. Sequenced material: blood, either unsorted or a sorted T cell fraction (not recorded which). These receptor sequences come from a male donor with ankylosing spondylitis. Both conserved end residues are part of each CDR3. The listing skips clone size in some rows; elsewhere it reads once, few, many or a size class.

clone size: many
V gene: TRBV20-1
CDR3 protein: CSARERGGNGYTF

clone size: many
V gene: TRBV4-3
CDR3 protein: CASSQRIAGGITDTQYF

clone size: many
V gene: TRBV4-1
CDR3 protein: CASSQNPGTRQNEQFF

clone size: .
V gene: TRBV20-1
CDR3 protein: CSAAEGDSEQYF

clone size: few
V gene: TRBV7-9
CDR3 protein: CASSLRTGGYNEQFF

clone size: many
V gene: TRBV29-1
CDR3 protein: CSARPRDFSTGELFF

clone size: .
V gene: TRBV7-9
CDR3 protein: CASSLAEGWNTEAFF

clone size: many
V gene: TRBV27
CDR3 protein: CASSWDATYEQYF

clone size: many
V gene: TRBV20-1
CDR3 protein: CSAAPRGIRNQPQHF

clone size: many
V gene: TRBV7-9
CDR3 protein: CASSPRRGMGEQYF

clone size: many
V gene: TRBV28
CDR3 protein: CASSTRTTSGITGELFF

clone size: many
V gene: TRBV27
CDR3 protein: CASSYGSSYNEQFF

clone size: many
V gene: TRBV12-3/TRBV12-4
CDR3 protein: CASSPAGYAGELFF

clone size: many
V gene: TRBV3-1
CDR3 protein: CASSQEGKQETQYF

clone size: many
V gene: TRBV5-6
CDR3 protein: CASRLYRGDTEAFF

clone size: few
V gene: TRBV5-1
CDR3 protein: CASSLGQETQYF

clone size: many
V gene: TRBV24-1
CDR3 protein: CATSDNNQAGSQPQHF

clone size: many
V gene: TRBV29-1
CDR3 protein: CSVARTSGVAYNEQFF

clone size: few
V gene: TRBV5-1
CDR3 protein: CASNIRGVTDTQYF

clone size: .
V gene: TRBV6-1
CDR3 protein: CASSAYIGRNTEAFF

clone size: many
V gene: TRBV4-1
CDR3 protein: CASSQVVPANTEAFF

clone size: many
V gene: TRBV28
CDR3 protein: CASSLSGGARETQYF

clone size: many
V gene: TRBV7-9
CDR3 protein: CASSLIHEQFF

clone size: many
V gene: TRBV20-1
CDR3 protein: CSVWTDRANSYEQYF

clone size: .
V gene: TRBV5-6
CDR3 protein: CASSFTWKKQYF

clone size: .
V gene: TRBV20-1
CDR3 protein: CSARRARAFF

clone size: many
V gene: TRBV29-1
CDR3 protein: CSVVGGSSYEQYF

clone size: few
V gene: TRBV3-1
CDR3 protein: CASSQSLGTYEQYF

clone size: many
V gene: TRBV27
CDR3 protein: CASSPVGTAYEQYF